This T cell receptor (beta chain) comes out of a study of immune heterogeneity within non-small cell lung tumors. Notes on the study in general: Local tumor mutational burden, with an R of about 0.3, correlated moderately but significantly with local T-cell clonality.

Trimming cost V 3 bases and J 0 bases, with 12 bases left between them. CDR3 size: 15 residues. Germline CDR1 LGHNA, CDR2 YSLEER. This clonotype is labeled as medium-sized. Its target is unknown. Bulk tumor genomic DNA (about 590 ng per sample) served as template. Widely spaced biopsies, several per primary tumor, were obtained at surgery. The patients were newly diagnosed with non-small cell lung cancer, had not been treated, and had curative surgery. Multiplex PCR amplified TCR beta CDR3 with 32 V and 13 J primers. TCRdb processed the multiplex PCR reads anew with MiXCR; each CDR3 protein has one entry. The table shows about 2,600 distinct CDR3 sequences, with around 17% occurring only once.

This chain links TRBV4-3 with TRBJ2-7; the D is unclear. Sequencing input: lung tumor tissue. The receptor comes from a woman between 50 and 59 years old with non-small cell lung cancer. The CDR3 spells CASSQWQASSYEQYF. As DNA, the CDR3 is TGCGCCAGCAGCCAGTGGCAGGCAAGCTCCTACGAGCAGTACTTC.